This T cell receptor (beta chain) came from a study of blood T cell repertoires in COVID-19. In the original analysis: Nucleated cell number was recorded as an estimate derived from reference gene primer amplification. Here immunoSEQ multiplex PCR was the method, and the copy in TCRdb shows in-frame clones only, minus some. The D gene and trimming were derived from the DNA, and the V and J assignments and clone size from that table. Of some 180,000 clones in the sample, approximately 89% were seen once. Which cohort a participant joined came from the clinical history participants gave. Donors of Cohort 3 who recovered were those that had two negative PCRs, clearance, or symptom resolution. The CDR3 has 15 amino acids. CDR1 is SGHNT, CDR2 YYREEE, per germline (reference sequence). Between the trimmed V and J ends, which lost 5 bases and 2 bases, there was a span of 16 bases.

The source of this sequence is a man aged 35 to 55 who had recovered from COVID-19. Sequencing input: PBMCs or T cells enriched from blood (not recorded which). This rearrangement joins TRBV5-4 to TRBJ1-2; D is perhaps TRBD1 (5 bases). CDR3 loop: CASSRYDRRNYGYTF. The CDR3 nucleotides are TGTGCCAGCAGTCGGTACGACAGACGAAACTATGGCTACACCTTC.